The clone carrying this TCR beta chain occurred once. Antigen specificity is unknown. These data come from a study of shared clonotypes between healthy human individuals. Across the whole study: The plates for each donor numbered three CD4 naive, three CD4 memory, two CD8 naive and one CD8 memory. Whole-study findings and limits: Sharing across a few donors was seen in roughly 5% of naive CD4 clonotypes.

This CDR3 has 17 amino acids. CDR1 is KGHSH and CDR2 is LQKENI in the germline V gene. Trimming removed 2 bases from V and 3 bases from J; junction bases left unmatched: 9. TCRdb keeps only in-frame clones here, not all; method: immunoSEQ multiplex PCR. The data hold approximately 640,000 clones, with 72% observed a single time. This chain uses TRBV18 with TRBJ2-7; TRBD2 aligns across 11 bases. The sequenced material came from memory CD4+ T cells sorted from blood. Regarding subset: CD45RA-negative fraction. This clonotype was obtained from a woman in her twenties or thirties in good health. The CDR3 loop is CASSPAGGTSGVYEQYF. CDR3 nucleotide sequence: TGTGCCAGCTCACCAGCCGGAGGGACTAGCGGAGTCTACGAGCAGTACTTC.